Each of the 22 T cell receptor beta chains below was sequenced from the same sample in a study of cytomegalovirus exposure and HLA in healthy donors. In the PCR, 60 Vbeta and 13 Jbeta primers were used. Here immunoSEQ multiplex PCR was the method, and the copy in TCRdb shows in-frame clones only, minus some. The data show over 200,000 clones, 82% seen once. The sequenced sample was PBMCs. The receptors were sampled from a middle-aged woman in good health and CMV-seropositive.

This clone occurred once. The chain joins TRBV4-2 to TRBJ2-5; TRBD2 matches at 8 bases. This CDR3 contains 14 residues. Germline V CDR1 and CDR2: LGHNA, YNFKEQ. V trimming: 5 bases; J trimming: 3 bases; junction bases outside the gene matches: 5. The CDR3 coding sequence is TGTGCCAGCAGCACCCAAGCGGGGGAAGAGACCCAGTACTTC. Translated, it gives CASSTQAGEETQYF.

The rearrangement joins TRBV5-4 to TRBJ2-7; 9 bases fit TRBD1. The CDR3 spans 14 residues. The germline gives CDR1 SGHNT, CDR2 YYREEE (reference sequence). V lost 2 bases to trimming and J lost 3 bases; unmatched junction nucleotides: 3. CDR3 sequence (DNA): TGTGCCAGCAGCTTTGACAGGGGGAGCTACGAGCAGTACTTC. Its translation: CASSFDRGSYEQYF.

The chain joins TRBV28 to TRBJ1-4; 9 bases fit TRBD1. This CDR3 is 15 amino acids long. J gave up 7 bases and V 5 bases, and 8 bases lay outside the gene matches. In germline, CDR1 is MDHEN, CDR2 SYDVKM. This CDR3 is CASSEGQGFSEKLFF. In DNA form, the CDR3 reads TGTGCCAGCAGTGAGGGACAGGGATTTAGTGAAAAACTGTTTTTT. Full variable domain (remainder filled in from reference TRBV28 and TRBJ1-4): DVKVTQSSRYLVKRTGEKVFLECVQDMDHENMFWYRQDPGLGLRLIYFSYDVKMKEKGDIPEGYSVSREKKERFSLILESASTNQTSMYLCASSEGQGFSEKLFFGSGTQLSVL.

A word on this clone: A read error may account for a junction end that differs from germline. The genes are TRBV7-9 and TRBJ2-7; no clear D. From germline, CDR1 is SEHNR and CDR2 FQNEAQ (reference sequence). The CDR3 spans 12 residues. The CDR3 DNA is TGTTCCAGCAGCCCTAGACGTGAAGAGCAGTACTTC. This translates into CSSSPRREEQYF.

This chain joins TRBV9 and TRBJ2-3; D call uncertain. V lost 0 bases and J 1 base, leaving 3 bases between the germline ends. Germline V gene data show CDR1 as SGDLS and CDR2 as YYNGEE. The CDR3 runs 13 residues. The CDR3, as DNA: TGTGCCAGCAGCGTAGCGGGCACAGATACGCAGTATTTT. Translation: CASSVAGTDTQYF.

The rearrangement links TRBV4-1 to TRBJ1-4; TRBD1 might be the D (5 bases). V was shortened by 0 bases and J by 4 bases, with 9 bases between the two germline ends. CDR3 length equals 15 residues. Germline V gives CDR1 MGHRA, CDR2 YSYEKL. CDR3: CASSQDRQGNEKLFF. CDR3 coding DNA: TGCGCCAGCAGCCAAGATCGGCAGGGTAATGAAAAACTGTTTTTT.

The chain is built from TRBV5-6 and TRBJ2-1; perhaps TRBD2 as D (6 bases). The V end lost 4 bases, the J end lost 10 bases, and 12 bases lay between the germline ends. From germline, CDR1 is SGHDT and CDR2 YYEEEE. This CDR3 comprises 12 residues. This CDR3 reads CASSGGRGEQFF. DNA of the CDR3: TGTGCCAGCAGCGGGGGGAGAGGCGAGCAGTTCTTC.

V gene TRBV18 combines with J gene TRBJ1-2; 10 bases are a match to TRBD1. Germline V CDR1 and CDR2: KGHSH, LQKENI. This CDR3 has 14 amino acids. V dropped 6 bases and J dropped 2; count of bases not matched to a gene: 3. The chain's CDR3 is CASSQGQGNYGYTF. In DNA form, the CDR3 reads TGTGCCAGCTCCCAGGGACAGGGGAACTATGGCTACACCTTC.

The chain couples TRBV19 to TRBJ2-2, with 15 bases that match TRBD2. CDR1 is LNHDA and CDR2 is SQIVND in the germline V gene (reference sequence). V dropped 8 bases and J dropped 8; count of bases not matched to a gene: 9. The CDR3 runs 16 residues. This CDR3 reads CASCPPGTSGRGELFF. The CDR3, as DNA: TGTGCCAGTTGCCCTCCCGGGACTAGCGGGAGGGGGGAGCTGTTTTTT.

The rearrangement uses TRBV5-4 and TRBJ2-1; D remains unclear. V lost 10 bases, J lost 0 bases, and 11 bases lay in between. Germline CDR1 reads SGHNT; CDR2 reads YYREEE (reference sequence). The length of the CDR3 is 13 residues. CDR3 sequence: CAFNWASYNEQFF. Written as DNA, the CDR3 is TGTGCCTTCAACTGGGCCTCCTACAATGAGCAGTTCTTC.

In the case of this clone: One end of the junction is discordant with germline, which a read error may explain. Other nucleotide sequences in the sample specify the same CDR3. The J gene is TRBJ1-6, the V gene TRBV5-1, with D perhaps TRBD1 (6 bases). Germline lookup yields CDR1 SGHRS and CDR2 YFSETQ. The CDR3 length is 15 residues. The CDR3 spells CASTEGHAYNSPLHF. The CDR3 DNA reads as TGCGCCAGCACTGAGGGACACGCCTATAATTCCCCCCTCCACTTT.

This rearrangement joins TRBV27 to TRBJ2-1, with TRBD2 as a possible D gene (6 bases). This CDR3 has 16 amino acids. The germline V gene has CDR1 MNHEY and CDR2 SMNVEV (reference sequence). The ends were cut back, 1 base at V and 7 bases at J, with 17 bases in the middle. CDR3 sequence: CASSLFGGIVGNEQFF. Here the CDR3 DNA reads TGTGCCAGCAGTTTATTTGGCGGGATCGTCGGGAATGAGCAGTTCTTC.

This rearrangement joins TRBV7-2 to TRBJ2-5; a possible D gene is TRBD2 (5 bases). The germline CDR1 and CDR2 sequences are SGHTA and FQGNSA. V lost 5 bases, J lost 2 bases, and 12 bases lay in between. The CDR3 contains 14 residues. CDR3 sequence (DNA): TGTGCCAGCAGCCACCCGGGATCACAAGAGACCCAGTACTTC. Its protein product is CASSHPGSQETQYF.

This clone came up a few times. The rearrangement joins TRBV5-4 to TRBJ2-2; 13 bases are shared with TRBD2. The CDR3 spans 16 residues. Germline V CDR1 and CDR2: SGHNT, YYREEE (reference sequence). The J segment lost 5 bases and the V segment lost 4 bases, leaving 5 bases of the junction unmatched. CDR3 loop: CASSVGTSGITGELFF. CDR3 nucleotide sequence: TGTGCCAGCAGCGTCGGGACTAGCGGGATTACCGGGGAGCTGTTTTTT.

This clone was seen a few times. The chain couples TRBV5-1 to TRBJ2-1, with D possibly being TRBD2 (5 bases). Germline V gene data show CDR1 as SGHRS and CDR2 as YFSETQ. V was clipped by 4 bases and J by 0 bases, with 8 bases between them. The length of the CDR3 is 14 residues. Here the CDR3 DNA reads TGCGCCAGCAGCGGAGGTAACTCCTACAATGAGCAGTTCTTC. It translates to CASSGGNSYNEQFF.

The CDR3 DNA follows: TGTGCCAGCAGACTTGGACAGGGGAACACCGGGGAGCTGTTTTTT. Residues: CASRLGQGNTGELFF. The chain has TRBV6-1 and TRBJ2-2; TRBD1 aligns across 8 bases. Germline V lookup: CDR1 MNHNS, CDR2 SASEGT. The CDR3 covers 15 residues. Trimming at V came to 6 bases and at J to 1 base, leaving 4 bases not matched to a gene.

V gene TRBV11-2 combines with J gene TRBJ1-1, with a tentative D call TRBD1 (5 bases). Germline V gene sequence: CDR1 SGHAT, CDR2 FQNNGV. The CDR3 is made up of 13 amino acids. With 3 bases removed from V and 5 bases from J, the gap between germline ends came to 10 bases. The chain's CDR3 is CASSFWEGTEAFF. CDR3 bases: TGTGCCAGCAGCTTTTGGGAGGGGACTGAAGCTTTCTTT.

The chain joins TRBV4-1 to TRBJ2-3; a possible D gene is TRBD1 (6 bases). The germline V gene has CDR1 MGHRA and CDR2 YSYEKL. The ends were cut back, 10 bases at V and 6 bases at J, with 20 bases in the middle. There are 14 residues in the CDR3. CDR3 sequence: CATKLSGAGDTQYF. In DNA, the CDR3 is TGCGCCACCAAACTGTCAGGGGCAGGGGATACGCAGTATTTT.

This clone was observed a single time. V gene TRBV25-1 combines with J gene TRBJ1-2; D not certain. V was shortened by 7 bases and J by 3 bases, with 9 bases between the two germline ends. The CDR3 extends over 12 amino acids. Germline CDR1 is MGHDK and CDR2 is SYGVNS. The CDR3 DNA reads TGTGCCAGCATCTCGGAGGACTATGGCTACACCTTC. It translates to CASISEDYGYTF.

Only a few counts were recorded for this clone. This rearrangement joins TRBV15 to TRBJ1-5; possible D gene TRBD1, 5 bases. The V end was cut by 5 bases, the J end by 0 bases, with 14 bases between. CDR1 is LNHNV and CDR2 is YYDKDF in the germline V gene (reference sequence). The CDR3 consists of 16 residues. The CDR3 protein is CATSHHGGGSNQPQHF. The CDR3 DNA follows: TGTGCCACCAGCCATCATGGGGGGGGTAGCAATCAGCCCCAGCATTTT.

For the CDR3, the DNA is TGTGCCAGCAGCTTAAGCGCCAGGGGAGCTTTCTTT. Its translation: CASSLSARGAFF. The rearrangement links TRBV7-9 to TRBJ1-1; the D gene is possibly TRBD1 (6 bases). CDR3 size: 12 residues. Germline CDR1 SEHNR, CDR2 FQNEAQ (reference sequence). The germline V and J ends were trimmed by 2 bases and 10 bases, with 11 bases remaining between them. Using reference TRBV7-9 and TRBJ1-1 for the parts outside the CDR3, the full variable domain is DTGVSQNPRHKITKRGQNVTFRCDPISEHNRLYWYRQTLGQGPEFLTYFQNEAQLEKSRLLSDRFSAERPKGSFSTLEIQRTEQGDSAMYLCASSLSARGAFFGQGTRLTVV.

The chain is built from TRBV5-4 and TRBJ2-3; TRBD2 is a possible D gene (6 bases). The V end lost 4 bases, the J end lost 0 bases, and 12 bases lay between the germline ends. The CDR3 covers 15 residues. Germline assignment: CDR1 SGHNT and CDR2 YYREEE (reference sequence). The CDR3 DNA follows: TGTGCCAGCAGCCGCATAGGGACTAGCACAGATACGCAGTATTTT. As protein: CASSRIGTSTDTQYF.